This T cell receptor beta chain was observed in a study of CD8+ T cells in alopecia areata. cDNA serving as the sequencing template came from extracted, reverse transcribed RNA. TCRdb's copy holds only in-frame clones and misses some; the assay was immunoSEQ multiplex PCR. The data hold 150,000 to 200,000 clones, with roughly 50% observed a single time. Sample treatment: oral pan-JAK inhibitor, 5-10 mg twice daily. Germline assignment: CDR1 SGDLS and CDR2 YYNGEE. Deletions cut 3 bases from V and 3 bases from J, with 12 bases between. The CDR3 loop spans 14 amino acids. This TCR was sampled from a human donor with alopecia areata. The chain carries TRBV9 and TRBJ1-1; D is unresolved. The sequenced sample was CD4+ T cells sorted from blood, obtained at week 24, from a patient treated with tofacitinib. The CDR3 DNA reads TGTGCCAGCAGCGCGGAAATCAGCGACACTGAAGCTTTCTTT. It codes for CASSAEISDTEAFF.